These 25 T cell receptor beta chains came from one sample sequenced in a study of graft-versus-host responses after intestinal transplantation. Only in-frame clones appear in the TCRdb table, and some are missing; sequencing was by immunoSEQ multiplex PCR. The sample shows roughly 25,000 clones, approximately 91% of them seen only once. The material was PBMCs, obtained 38 to 40 days after intestinal transplant. These TCRs come from a human patient who received an intestinal transplant, so some T cells may come from the graft donor.

The chain couples TRBV4-3 to TRBJ2-7; possible D gene TRBD2, 5 bases. Germline lookup yields CDR1 LGHNA and CDR2 YSLEER. This CDR3 region has 16 residues. Trimming stripped 0 bases from V and 0 bases from J, with 12 bases between. The DNA of the CDR3 is TGCGCCAGCAGCCAAGATCCTTCCGGGGTCTCCTACGAGCAGTACTTC. Protein: CASSQDPSGVSYEQYF.

The V gene is TRBV6-5, the J gene TRBJ2-1; D gene uncertain. Germline V CDR1 and CDR2: MNHEY, SVGAGI. The CDR3 runs to 13 residues. Trimming took off 5 bases at V and 1 base at J, with 6 bases between the two ends. The CDR3 loop is CASSTASYNEQFF. As DNA, the CDR3 is TGTGCCAGCAGTACAGCGTCCTACAATGAGCAGTTCTTC.

CDR3 coding DNA: TGTGCCAGCAGCCAAGACAACGAGACAGCGAGGGGCACAGATACGCAGTATTTT. It translates to CASSQDNETARGTDTQYF. The chain joins TRBV14 to TRBJ2-3; TRBD1 or TRBD2 may be the D gene (5 bases each). Germline V gene sequence: CDR1 SGHDN, CDR2 FVKESK. The CDR3 extends over 18 amino acids. Trimming removed 0 bases from V and 1 base from J, with 17 bases in between.

This chain connects TRBV11-3 to TRBJ2-1; TRBD2 agrees at 11 bases. V shed 5 bases and J 4 bases; nucleotides not matched to a gene: 7. Germline V gene data show CDR1 as SGHNT and CDR2 as YENEEA. The CDR3 totals 16 residues. The CDR3 is CASSPSLAGGYNEQFF. DNA for the CDR3: TGTGCCAGCAGCCCTAGTTTAGCGGGAGGGTACAATGAGCAGTTCTTC.

This clone was observed a few times. The same CDR3 can be traced to other DNA sequences in this sample. The chain carries TRBV28 and TRBJ1-2; no clear D. The CDR3 length is 13 residues. V lost 1 base and J 4 bases, leaving 7 bases between the germline ends. The germline V gene has CDR1 MDHEN and CDR2 SYDVKM. CDR3 sequence (DNA): TGTGCCAGCAGTTTATACCTCTTCTATGGCTACACCTTC. It codes for CASSLYLFYGYTF.

V usage is TRBV7-9 and J usage is TRBJ1-1; D not certain. CDR1 and CDR2 (germline): SEHNR, FQNEAQ (reference sequence). This CDR3 has 8 amino acids. V was clipped by 2 bases and J by 12 bases, with 1 base between them. This chain's CDR3 is CASSLSFF. The CDR3 DNA reads as TGTGCCAGCAGCTTATCTTTCTTT. The complete variable domain, with remaining parts taken from reference TRBV7-9 and TRBJ1-1, reads DTGVSQNPRHKITKRGQNVTFRCDPISEHNRLYWYRQTLGQGPEFLTYFQNEAQLEKSRLLSDRFSAERPKGSFSTLEIQRTEQGDSAMYLCASSLSFFGQGTRLTVV.

This chain uses TRBV6-5 with TRBJ1-2; D may be TRBD1 (5 bases). The CDR3 has 15 residues. Trimming removed 8 bases at V and 0 bases at J, with 16 bases between. Germline lookup yields CDR1 MNHEY and CDR2 SVGAGI. In nucleotides, the CDR3 is TGTGCCAGCTCCCTCCGGGACGGAGCTAACTATGGCTACACCTTC. Encoded protein: CASSLRDGANYGYTF.

The rearrangement links TRBV7-9 to TRBJ2-4; TRBD1 matches at 8 bases. V gave up 5 bases and J gave up 3 bases; unmatched junction bases: 6. Looked up from germline, CDR1 is SEHNR and CDR2 is FQNEAQ (reference sequence). This CDR3 region has 15 residues. The CDR3 bases are TGTGCCAGCAGCCCATGGGACAGGCTCAAAAACATTCAGTACTTC. Amino acid sequence: CASSPWDRLKNIQYF.

The chain couples TRBV2 to TRBJ1-5; D ambiguous. CDR1 and CDR2 from the germline V gene are SNHLY and FYNNEI. V dropped 2 bases and J dropped 2 bases, with 7 bases sitting between them. The CDR3 extends over 14 amino acids. This chain's CDR3 is CASSESDGNQPQHF. Written as DNA, the CDR3 is TGTGCCAGCAGTGAAAGTGACGGCAATCAGCCCCAGCATTTT.

This chain uses TRBV9 with TRBJ1-5; D is unresolved. In germline, CDR1 is SGDLS, CDR2 YYNGEE. V dropped 0 bases and J dropped 2 bases, with 9 bases sitting between them. This CDR3 is built from 15 residues. CDR3 in DNA: TGTGCCAGCAGCGTAGATGGGTCTGGCAATCAGCCCCAGCATTTT. This codes for CASSVDGSGNQPQHF.

V is TRBV2 and J is TRBJ1-2, with D unclear. The length of the CDR3 is 14 residues. Germline V lookup: CDR1 SNHLY, CDR2 FYNNEI. V was clipped by 3 bases and J by 4 bases, with 12 bases between them. The CDR3 region is CASSDPGLGYGYTF. DNA for the CDR3: TGTGCCAGCAGTGACCCGGGCCTGGGCTATGGCTACACCTTC. The full variable domain, in which reference TRBV2 and TRBJ1-2 provide the parts outside the CDR3, is EPEVTQTPSHQVTQMGQEVILRCVPISNHLYFYWYRQILGQKVEFLVSFYNNEISEKSEIFDDQFSVERPDGSNFTLKIRSTKLEDSAMYFCASSDPGLGYGYTFGSGTRLTVV.

CDR3 nucleotides: TGTGCCAGCAGTTTAATAGCACCCACAGGGCGCTACGAGCAGTACTTC. Translated, it gives CASSLIAPTGRYEQYF. The V and J genes are TRBV27 and TRBJ2-7; weak D call: TRBD1 (6 bases). V was clipped by 2 bases and J by 3 bases, with 17 bases between them. Germline V gives CDR1 MNHEY, CDR2 SMNVEV (reference sequence). CDR3 size: 16 residues.

V gene TRBV6-6 combines with J gene TRBJ1-2; D call uncertain. This CDR3 comprises 15 residues. Trimming left V 3 bases short and J 0 bases short, with 11 bases between. Germline CDR1 MNHNY, CDR2 SVGAGI (reference sequence). The CDR3: CASSYLGRTNYGYTF. CDR3 DNA sequence: TGTGCCAGCAGTTATTTGGGCAGGACTAACTATGGCTACACCTTC.

The genes are TRBV7-9 and TRBJ2-5; no clear D. This CDR3 spans 15 amino acids. V was clipped by 5 bases and J by 3 bases, with 16 bases between them. Germline CDR1 and CDR2: SEHNR and FQNEAQ (reference sequence). CDR3 DNA sequence: TGTGCCAGCAGCCCACAGAATGTACCCAAAGAGACCCAGTACTTC. This encodes CASSPQNVPKETQYF.

The rearrangement links TRBV29-1 to TRBJ1-2; D possibly corresponds to TRBD1 (5 bases). Germline V CDR1 and CDR2: SQVTM, ANQGSEA. The CDR3 length is 12 residues. V was clipped by 6 bases and J by 8 bases, with 16 bases between them. The CDR3 DNA follows: TGCAGCGTCCTCCCAGGGCCAAAAGGCTACACCTTC. This codes for CSVLPGPKGYTF.

This chain uses TRBV28 with TRBJ2-5; D may be TRBD1 or TRBD2 (6 bases each). Looked up from germline, CDR1 is MDHEN and CDR2 is SYDVKM. The length of the CDR3 is 18 residues. The V and J ends lost 3 bases and 0 bases respectively, with 20 bases between them. CDR3 amino acids: CASSFYGGRWAYQETQYF. The CDR3 DNA sequence: TGTGCCAGCAGTTTCTATGGGGGGCGGTGGGCGTACCAAGAGACCCAGTACTTC.

V and J are TRBV19 and TRBJ2-7; possibly TRBD1 for D (6 bases). This CDR3 has 13 amino acids. V was clipped by 3 bases and J by 2 bases, with 8 bases between them. The germline gives CDR1 LNHDA, CDR2 SQIVND (reference sequence). Here the CDR3 reads CASSMGAAYEQYF. The CDR3 DNA reads TGTGCCAGTAGTATGGGGGCAGCCTACGAGCAGTACTTC. Full variable domain (outside the CDR3, taken from reference TRBV19 and TRBJ2-7): DGGITQSPKYLFRKEGQNVTLSCEQNLNHDAMYWYRQDPGQGLRLIYYSQIVNDFQKGDIAEGYSVSREKKESFPLTVTSAQKNPTAFYLCASSMGAAYEQYFGPGTRLTVT.

In nucleotides, the CDR3 is TGCAGCGTTGACAATGTCTATGGCTACACCTTC. It yields the protein CSVDNVYGYTF. The chain carries TRBV29-1 and TRBJ1-2; no reliable D call. Trimming pared 3 bases from V and 4 bases from J, leaving 6 bases between. Looked up from germline, CDR1 is SQVTM and CDR2 is ANQGSEA. The CDR3 contains 11 residues.

This chain connects TRBV28 to TRBJ2-5, with D maybe TRBD1 (6 bases). The last part of the DNA fits TRBJ2-7 better; the J call may be wrong. CDR3 length equals 14 residues. CDR1 MDHEN and CDR2 SYDVKM come from the germline V gene. The CDR3 spells CASLPTGSSYEQYF. Written as DNA, the CDR3 is TGTGCCAGCCTTCCCACAGGGAGCTCCTACGAGCAGTACTTC.

This chain connects TRBV27 to TRBJ1-1, with no clear D. The CDR3 consists of 13 residues. Per the germline V gene, CDR1 is MNHEY and CDR2 is SMNVEV (reference sequence). The ends were cut back, 6 bases at V and 1 base at J, with 9 bases in the middle. This CDR3 is CASSAVRNTEAFF. DNA of the CDR3: TGTGCCAGCAGCGCCGTCAGGAACACTGAAGCTTTCTTT.

The rearrangement joins TRBV7-8 to TRBJ1-1, with TRBD1 as a possible D gene (5 bases). This CDR3 spans 19 amino acids. Germline V CDR1 and CDR2: SGHVS, FQNEAQ. Deletions cut 2 bases from V and 0 bases from J, with 22 bases between. The CDR3 sequence: CASSLWALPGNTMNTEAFF. In DNA, the CDR3 is TGTGCCAGCAGCTTATGGGCATTGCCAGGGAACACCATGAACACTGAAGCTTTCTTT.

The chain carries TRBV11-2 and TRBJ2-7; 8 bases match TRBD2. The germline V gene encodes CDR1 SGHAT and CDR2 FQNNGV. Trimming removed 0 bases from V and 4 bases from J; junction bases left unmatched: 5. The CDR3 has 15 amino acids. CDR3 coding DNA: TGTGCCAGCAGCTTAGATCCTAGCGGGTTTTACGAGCAGTACTTC. Its translation is CASSLDPSGFYEQYF.

This clone was seen only once. DNA for the CDR3: TGCGCCAGCAGTGAAGGCAGGAACTATCAGCCCCAGCATTTT. Translated: CASSEGRNYQPQHF. The gene calls are TRBV10-1 and TRBJ1-5; no clear D. The CDR3 extends over 14 amino acids. Germline V lookup: CDR1 WNHNN, CDR2 SYGVQD (reference sequence). The V and J ends lost 3 bases and 5 bases respectively, with 11 bases between them.

J is TRBJ2-1 and V is TRBV27, with 9 bases lining up with TRBD1. Germline V gene sequence: CDR1 MNHEY, CDR2 SMNVEV (reference sequence). The junction had 3 bases not matched to a gene; V was cut back by 6 bases and J by 6 bases. The CDR3 spans 13 residues. CDR3 DNA: TGTGCCAGCAGATGGACAGGGGCCAATGAGCAGTTCTTC. Its protein product is CASRWTGANEQFF.

The chain is built from TRBV15 and TRBJ2-7; D perhaps matches TRBD2 (5 bases). The CDR3 runs to 12 residues. V shed 1 base and J shed 10 bases, with 11 bases lying between them. The germline V gene has CDR1 LNHNV and CDR2 YYDKDF (reference sequence). CDR3 residues: CATSRVGLPQYF. CDR3 nucleotide sequence: TGTGCCACCAGCAGAGTAGGACTCCCACAGTACTTC. Full variable domain (outside the CDR3, taken from reference TRBV15 and TRBJ2-7): DAMVIQNPRYQVTQFGKPVTLSCSQTLNHNVMYWYQQKSSQAPKLLFHYYDKDFNNEADTPDNFQSRRPNTSFCFLDIRSPGLGDTAMYLCATSRVGLPQYFGPGTRLTVT.